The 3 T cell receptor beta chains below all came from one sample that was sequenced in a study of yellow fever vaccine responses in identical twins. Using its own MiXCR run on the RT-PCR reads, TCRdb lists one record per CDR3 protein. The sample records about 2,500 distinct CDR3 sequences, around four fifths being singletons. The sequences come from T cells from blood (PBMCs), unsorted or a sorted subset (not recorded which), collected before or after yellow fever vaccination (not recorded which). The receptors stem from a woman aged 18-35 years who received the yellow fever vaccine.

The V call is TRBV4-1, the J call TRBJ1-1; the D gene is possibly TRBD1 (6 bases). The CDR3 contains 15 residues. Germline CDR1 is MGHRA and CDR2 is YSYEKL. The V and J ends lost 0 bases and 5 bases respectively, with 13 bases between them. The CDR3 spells CASSQDTGFGTEAFF. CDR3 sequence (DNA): TGCGCCAGCAGCCAAGATACAGGGTTCGGAACTGAAGCTTTCTTT.

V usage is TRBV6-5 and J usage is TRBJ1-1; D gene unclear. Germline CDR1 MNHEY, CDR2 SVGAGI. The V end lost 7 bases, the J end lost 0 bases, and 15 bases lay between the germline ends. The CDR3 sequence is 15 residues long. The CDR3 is CASTLYPQMNTEAFF. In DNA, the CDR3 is TGTGCCAGCACTTTATACCCACAAATGAACACTGAAGCTTTCTTT.

CDR3: CASSHQSSTDTQYF. The CDR3 nucleotides read TGCGCCAGCAGTCACCAGAGTAGCACAGATACGCAGTATTTT. V and J are TRBV23-1 and TRBJ2-3; no reliable D call. TRBV23-1 is designated an ORF whose function remains uncertain. V was cut by 3 bases and J by 0 bases, with 7 bases left in between. This CDR3 is built from 14 residues.